Listed below are T cell receptor beta chains from one sample, sequenced in a study of cytomegalovirus exposure and HLA in healthy donors. Repertoires were generated with immunoSEQ multiplex PCR, while TCRdb's copy carries only in-frame clones and drops some. The data show 120,000 to 150,000 clones, with roughly four fifths seen just once and approximately 5% held by the top ten. Specimen: PBMCs. The source is a woman aged 50 to 65 in good health and CMV-seronegative. Both conserved end residues are part of each CDR3. A D gene is named only where the DNA matches it firmly. The size entry is marked missing in some rows and otherwise reads once, few, many or a size class.

j_gene | len | d_gene | v_gene | abundance | CDR3nt | CDR3aa
TRBJ2-1 | 15 | TRBD1 | TRBV7-8 | once | TGTGCCAGCAGCCGTAGTACAGGGGGGTACAATGAGCAGTTCTTC | CASSRSTGGYNEQFF
TRBJ1-2 | 15 | TRBD1 | TRBV10-1 | - | TGCGCCAGCAGCGAACCACAGGGAGGGACAGGTTGCTACACCTTC | CASSEPQGGTGCYTF
TRBJ2-1 | 15 | TRBD1 | TRBV5-1 | - | TGCGCCAGCAGCCCAGGACAGGGGACCTACAATGAGCAGTTCTTC | CASSPGQGTYNEQFF
TRBJ2-3 | 14 | - | TRBV10-1 | - | TGCGCCAGGTTTAGCGGTGCTAGCACAGATACGCAGTATTTT | CARFSGASTDTQYF
TRBJ2-7 | 14 | - | TRBV15 | - | TGTGCCACCAGCAGAGATCCAGGGGCCTACGAGCAGTACTTC | CATSRDPGAYEQYF
TRBJ2-7 | 14 | - | TRBV28 | - | TGTGCCAGCAGTTTAGCAGGGCAGTCCTACGAGCAGTACTTC | CASSLAGQSYEQYF
TRBJ1-6 | 15 | TRBD1 | TRBV10-2 | - | TGCGCCAGCAGACCCGGATCAGGGGGTATTTCACCCCTCCACTTT | CASRPGSGGISPLHF
TRBJ2-3 | 14 | - | TRBV2 | - | TGTGCCAGCACACCACCCCGGGGCACAGATACGCAGTATTTT | CASTPPRGTDTQYF
TRBJ1-1 | 14 | - | TRBV6-6 | many | TGTGCCAGCAGCCTTGCCCCCCAGGACACTGAAGCTTTCTTT | CASSLAPQDTEAFF
TRBJ2-7 | 13 | - | TRBV29-1 | - | TGCAGCGTCCTAAGGGACAACTCCTACGAGCAGTACTTC | CSVLRDNSYEQYF
TRBJ2-3 | 16 | TRBD2 | TRBV5-1 | few | TGCGCCAGCAGCTCCCCTCTAGCGGGGGTCACAGATACGCAGTATTTT | CASSSPLAGVTDTQYF
TRBJ1-2 | 14 | - | TRBV6-5 | - | TGTGCCAGCAGTTACGGGCCCCACAGCTATGGCTACACCTTC | CASSYGPHSYGYTF
TRBJ2-4 | 16 | - | TRBV7-8 | many | TGTGCCAGCAGCCCCTCGACAGGTCTAGCCAAAAACATTCAGTACTTC | CASSPSTGLAKNIQYF
TRBJ1-4 | 13 | - | TRBV29-1 | - | TGCAGCGTTGAGGGACAAGGGGATGAAAAACTGTTTTTT | CSVEGQGDEKLFF
TRBJ2-5 | 14 | - | TRBV7-7 | - | TGTGCTAGCAGCTTAGCAGGGCGGGAAGAGACCCAGTACTTC | CASSLAGREETQYF
TRBJ2-3 | 11 | - | TRBV7-9 | - | TGTGCCAGCAACTCGGGGGATACGCAGTATTTT | CASNSGDTQYF
TRBJ2-1 | 13 | - | TRBV18 | - | TGTGCCAGCTCACCTCCCAGCGAGGGACTTCAGTTCTTC | CASSPPSEGLQFF
TRBJ2-1 | 15 | - | TRBV9 | few | TGTGCCAGCAGCGTAGGTGTGGGGGGGCCCGAAGAGCAGTTCTTC | CASSVGVGGPEEQFF
TRBJ1-4 | 14 | - | TRBV30 | few | TGTGCCTGGAGTGCGACAGTAAAAGGCGAAAAACTGTTTTTT | CAWSATVKGEKLFF
TRBJ2-7 | 16 | - | TRBV28 | - | TGTGCCAGCAGTTTTACCGAGAACCCTATTCTTTACGAGCAGTACTTC | CASSFTENPILYEQYF
TRBJ2-5 | 14 | - | TRBV19 | - | TGTGCCAGTAGTCTCCGACTGTACCAAGAGACCCAGTACTTC | CASSLRLYQETQYF
TRBJ1-2 | 11 | - | TRBV6-1 | few | TGTGCCAGCAGTTCTGTCTATGGCTACACCTTC | CASSSVYGYTF
TRBJ2-3 | 13 | - | TRBV6-5 | - | TGTGCCAGCAAAGGAGGGGGCACAGATACGCAGTATTTT | CASKGGGTDTQYF
TRBJ2-5 | 14 | - | TRBV30 | - | TGTGCCTGGAGTAGGGGCCGATACCAAGAGACCCAGTACTTC | CAWSRGRYQETQYF
TRBJ1-2 | 12 | - | TRBV2 | - | TGTGCCAGCAGCCCCCCCGCGGGCGGCTACACCTTC | CASSPPAGGYTF
TRBJ2-7 | 14 | TRBD2 | TRBV6-5 | - | TGTGCCAGCAGTATGAGGGAGGGAACCTACGAGCAGTACTTC | CASSMREGTYEQYF
TRBJ1-1 | 13 | - | TRBV11-3 | few | TGTGCCAGCAGCCCCCAGGAGAACACTGAAGCTTTCTTT | CASSPQENTEAFF
TRBJ1-3 | 14 | - | TRBV7-9 | few | TGTGCCAGCAGCTTGGAGGGCTCTGGAAACACCATATATTTT | CASSLEGSGNTIYF
TRBJ1-3 | 14 | TRBD1 | TRBV5-1 | - | TGCGCCAGCAGGCTGGACAGGGCTGGAAACACCATATATTTT | CASRLDRAGNTIYF
TRBJ1-3 | 16 | - | TRBV28 | - | TGTGCCAGCAGTCCCCCAGTCGGGGTAGCGGGAAACACCATATATTTT | CASSPPVGVAGNTIYF
TRBJ1-5 | 14 | TRBD1 | TRBV7-2 | - | TGTGCCAGCAGCTCGACAGGGAAGAATCAGCCCCAGCATTTT | CASSSTGKNQPQHF
TRBJ2-3 | 16 | TRBD1 | TRBV13 | - | TGTGCCAGCAGCTCCGGGACAGGGGGCATCGCAGATACGCAGTATTTT | CASSSGTGGIADTQYF
TRBJ1-4 | 14 | - | TRBV19 | - | TGTGCATTATCAGGGGTCGCCGGGAATGAAAAACTGTTTTTT | CALSGVAGNEKLFF
TRBJ2-2 | 13 | - | TRBV7-2 | - | TGTGCCAGCATGATTCAAAACTCCGGGGAGCTGTTTTTT | CASMIQNSGELFF
TRBJ2-6 | 14 | - | TRBV5-1 | - | TGCGCCAGCAGCTTGGGTATGGGGGCCAACGTCCTGACTTTC | CASSLGMGANVLTF
TRBJ2-5 | 13 | TRBD1 | TRBV30 | - | TGTGCCGGGACAGGGGCGCTACAAGAGACCCAGTACTTC | CAGTGALQETQYF
TRBJ1-1 | 15 | TRBD1 | TRBV28 | - | TGTGCCAGCAGTGCCGGACAGGCTTTGGGCACTGAAGCTTTCTTT | CASSAGQALGTEAFF
TRBJ1-3 | 17 | - | TRBV5-1 | - | TGCGCCAGCAGCTCGCTAGCGTGGGAGAGCTCTGGAAACACCATATATTTT | CASSSLAWESSGNTIYF
TRBJ1-2 | 14 | - | TRBV4-3 | - | TGCGCCAGCAGCCAAGATAGGGGGAACTATGGCTACACCTTC | CASSQDRGNYGYTF
TRBJ2-2 | 16 | TRBD2 | TRBV5-1 | - | TGCGCCAGCAGCTCATTAGCGGGGGGGAACACCGGGGAGCTGTTTTTT | CASSSLAGGNTGELFF
TRBJ2-2 | 18 | - | TRBV4-1 | - | TGCGCCAGCAGCCAAGTCGTAGGGGGGGTCTCGGTCACCGGGGAGCTGTTTTTT | CASSQVVGGVSVTGELFF
TRBJ2-5 | 16 | TRBD2 | TRBV7-9 | - | TGTGCCAGCAGCCTACACGGGCCTAGCGGGGATGAGACCCAGTACTTC | CASSLHGPSGDETQYF
TRBJ2-7 | 15 | TRBD1 | TRBV5-4 | few | TGTGCCAGCAGCTTGGTCGTGACAGGGTCCTACGAGCAGTACTTC | CASSLVVTGSYEQYF
TRBJ2-1 | 16 | TRBD1 | TRBV19 | few | TGTGCCAGTACCCTCATGGGGGGACAGGGCTACAATGAGCAGTTCTTC | CASTLMGGQGYNEQFF
TRBJ2-5 | 16 | TRBD2 | TRBV5-1 | - | TGCGCCAGCAGCCCCCGGACTAGCGGGAGACAAGAGACCCAGTACTTC | CASSPRTSGRQETQYF